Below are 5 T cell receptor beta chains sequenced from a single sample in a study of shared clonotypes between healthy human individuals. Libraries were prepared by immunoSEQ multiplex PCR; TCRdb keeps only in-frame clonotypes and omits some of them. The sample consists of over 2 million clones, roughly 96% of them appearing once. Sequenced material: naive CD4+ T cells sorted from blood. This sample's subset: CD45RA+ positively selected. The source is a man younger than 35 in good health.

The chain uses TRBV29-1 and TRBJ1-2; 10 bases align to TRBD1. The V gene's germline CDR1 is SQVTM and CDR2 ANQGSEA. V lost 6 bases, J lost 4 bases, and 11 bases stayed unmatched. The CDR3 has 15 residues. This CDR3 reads CSVPGQGSLSYGYTF. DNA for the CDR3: TGCAGCGTGCCGGGACAGGGGTCCCTGAGCTATGGCTACACCTTC.

CDR3 coding DNA: TGCGCCAGCAGCCCCTCAAACGGAGGGACTGAAGCTTTCTTT. Residues: CASSPSNGGTEAFF. This chain joins TRBV5-1 and TRBJ1-1; D gene unclear. V was trimmed by 4 bases and J by 5 bases, leaving 15 bases between them. Germline CDR1 SGHRS, CDR2 YFSETQ. The CDR3 totals 14 residues.

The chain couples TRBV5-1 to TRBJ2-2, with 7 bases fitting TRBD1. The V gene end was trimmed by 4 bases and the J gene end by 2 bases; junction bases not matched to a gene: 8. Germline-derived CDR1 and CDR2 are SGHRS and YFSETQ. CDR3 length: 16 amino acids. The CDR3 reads CASSLETGRNTGELFF. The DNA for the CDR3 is TGCGCCAGCAGCCTGGAGACAGGGAGAAACACCGGGGAGCTGTTTTTT. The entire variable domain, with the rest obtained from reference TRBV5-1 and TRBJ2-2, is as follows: KAGVTQTPRYLIKTRGQQVTLSCSPISGHRSVSWYQQTPGQGLQFLFEYFSETQRNKGNFPGRFSGRQFSNSRSEMNVSTLELGDSALYLCASSLETGRNTGELFFGEGSRLTVL.

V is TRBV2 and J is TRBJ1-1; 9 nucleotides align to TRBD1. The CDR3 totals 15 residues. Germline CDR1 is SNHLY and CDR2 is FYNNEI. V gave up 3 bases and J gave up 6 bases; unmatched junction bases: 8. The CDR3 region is CASSEGQGNFAEAFF. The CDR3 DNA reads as TGTGCCAGCAGTGAGGGACAGGGTAATTTTGCTGAAGCTTTCTTT.

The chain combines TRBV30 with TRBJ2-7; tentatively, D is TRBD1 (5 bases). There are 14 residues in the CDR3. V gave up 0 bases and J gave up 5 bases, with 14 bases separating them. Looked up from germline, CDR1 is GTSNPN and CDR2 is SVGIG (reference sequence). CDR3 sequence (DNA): TGTGCCTGGAGTGTCGACATGGGGCTGGACGAGCAGTACTTC. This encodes CAWSVDMGLDEQYF.